This T cell receptor beta chain appears in the sequencing data of a study of blood T cells in healthy people across ages. Findings and caveats of the study: Donor CMV infection status was unknown, possibly confounding age-related changes in expanded clonotypes. Estimated diversity across one million T cells was deemed an underestimate. The unsorted PBMCs prevented any conclusive comparison of naive versus antigen-experienced cells.

A J-beta primer mix and a sample-barcoded 5' primer were used in a second PCR of roughly 6 to 12 cycles. TCRdb re-called the 5' RACE reads with MiXCR, one entry per CDR3 protein. The repertoire holds hundreds of thousands of distinct CDR3 sequences, 55% to 70% seen once, with around 22% in the top ten. Germline V gene lookup returns CDR1 SQVTM and CDR2 ANQGSEA. The J segment lost 3 bases and the V segment lost 5 bases, leaving 9 bases of the junction unmatched. The CDR3 has 14 amino acids. In its sample, this clonotype was seen a few times. Its antigen is as yet unknown. The sample consisted of blood. The chain carries TRBV29-1 and TRBJ2-7; 8 nucleotides line up with TRBD1. This TCR was recovered from a young man in good health. The CDR3: CSVLLRQGNYEQYF. The CDR3 DNA follows: TGCAGCGTTCTCCTCCGACAGGGGAACTACGAGCAGTACTTC.